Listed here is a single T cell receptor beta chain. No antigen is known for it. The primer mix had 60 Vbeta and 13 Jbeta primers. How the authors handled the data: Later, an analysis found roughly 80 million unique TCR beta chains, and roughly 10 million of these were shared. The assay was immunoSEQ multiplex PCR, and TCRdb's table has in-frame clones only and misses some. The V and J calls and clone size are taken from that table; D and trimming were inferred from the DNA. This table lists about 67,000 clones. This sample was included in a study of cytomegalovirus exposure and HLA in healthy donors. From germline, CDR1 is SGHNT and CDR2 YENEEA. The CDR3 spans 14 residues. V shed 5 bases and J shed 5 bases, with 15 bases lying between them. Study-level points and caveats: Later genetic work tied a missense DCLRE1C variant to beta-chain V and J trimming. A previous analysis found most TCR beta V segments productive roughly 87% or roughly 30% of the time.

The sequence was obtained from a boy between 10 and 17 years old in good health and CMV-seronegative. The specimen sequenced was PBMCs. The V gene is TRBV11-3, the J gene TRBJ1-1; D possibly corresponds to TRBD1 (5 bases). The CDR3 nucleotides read TGTGCCAGCAGCCCTTCAACAGGACGTACTGAAGCTTTCTTT. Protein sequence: CASSPSTGRTEAFF.